The 22 T cell receptor beta chains given below trace back to one sample, sequenced in a study of T cells in Graves' hyperthyroidism and ophthalmopathy (dated by TCRdb to about 2019). Library construction relied on multiplex PCR. For sequencing, an Illumina HiSeq 2000 was employed. The TCR beta CDR3 regions were amplified from the RNA transcripts. The first round of RT-PCR for the TCR CDR3 was performed with the HTBI primer set and the Qiagen OneStep RT-PCR kit. TCRdb reprocessing: public reads trimmed at Q25 with fastp, clones called with MiXCR, in-frame beta chains kept. For every CDR3 protein sequence, its rows merge into one entry that carries the most common genes and DNA. The sample data list approximately 710,000 distinct CDR3 sequences, and roughly 17% of these were observed just once. The ten largest clonotypes hold around 15% of the sample. The sequenced sample was blood. The receptors derive from a man in his fifties with Graves' hyperthyroidism.

Ten or more counts support this clonotype. This sequence joins TRBV20-1 and TRBJ2-1; 10 bases match TRBD2. The V and J ends lost 1 base and 6 bases, in that order; junction bases with no gene match: 0. Germline V gene lookup returns CDR1 DFQATT and CDR2 SNEGSKA (reference sequence). CDR3 length: 13 amino acids. CDR3 nucleotide sequence: TGCAGTGCTAGAGGACTAGCGGGCAATGAGCAGTTCTTC. Translating gives CSARGLAGNEQFF.

The chain links TRBV19 to TRBJ2-7; the match to TRBD1 covers 7 bases. This CDR3 comprises 14 residues. V was pared by 10 bases and J by 0 bases, with 9 bases of the junction left unmatched. Germline V gene lookup returns CDR1 LNHDA and CDR2 SQIVND (reference sequence). In nucleotides, the CDR3 is TGTGCCACCAAAGGGACAGAACTCTCCTACGAGCAGTACTTC. Translating it yields CATKGTELSYEQYF.

V usage is TRBV27 and J usage is TRBJ2-7, with D perhaps matching TRBD2 (5 bases). CDR1 is MNHEY and CDR2 is SMNVEV in the germline V gene (reference sequence). This CDR3 has 14 amino acids. Trimming took off 10 bases at V and 0 bases at J, with 16 bases between the two ends. The CDR3 here is CATRRTESSYEQYF. CDR3 DNA: TGTGCCACCCGGAGGACGGAGTCCTCCTACGAGCAGTACTTC.

This clonotype was seen ten or more times. J is TRBJ2-3 and V is TRBV2, with D uncertain. The CDR3 contains 13 residues. The V gene's germline CDR1 is SNHLY and CDR2 FYNNEI. Trimming cost V 5 bases and J 2 bases, with 8 bases left between them. The CDR3 DNA is TGTGCCAGCAGTAGCAGTTACACAGATACGCAGTATTTT. It encodes CASSSSYTDTQYF.

The chain links TRBV7-2 to TRBJ2-4; a weak D match, TRBD2 (6 bases). This CDR3 contains 21 residues. Germline V CDR1 and CDR2: SGHTA, FQGNSA. V lost 3 bases and J lost 1, with 28 bases in between. CDR3 region: CASSFTPLVSGFNGAKNIQYF. Written as DNA, the CDR3 is TGTGCCAGCAGCTTCACGCCGTTAGTTAGCGGATTTAATGGGGCCAAAAACATTCAGTACTTC.

This clonotype occurred many times. This CDR3 reads CASSLGPTEQYF. The CDR3 DNA is TGTGCCAGCAGCTTAGGACCTACCGAGCAGTACTTC. V is TRBV7-9 and J is TRBJ2-7; the D is unclear. Germline V lookup: CDR1 SEHNR, CDR2 FQNEAQ (reference sequence). The CDR3 consists of 12 residues. Trimming cost V 1 base and J 6 bases, with 7 bases left between them. Looking up the rest from reference TRBV7-9 and TRBJ2-7 gives the full variable domain: DTGVSQNPRHKITKRGQNVTFRCDPISEHNRLYWYRQTLGQGPEFLTYFQNEAQLEKSRLLSDRFSAERPKGSFSTLEIQRTEQGDSAMYLCASSLGPTEQYFGPGTRLTVT.

This chain joins TRBV5-1 and TRBJ2-1, with 11 positions matching TRBD2. This CDR3 is 14 amino acids long. Germline assignment: CDR1 SGHRS and CDR2 YFSETQ. V was pared by 5 bases and J by 9 bases, with 7 bases of the junction left unmatched. The CDR3 DNA reads TGCGCCAGCAGAACCGGGACTAGCGGTGGTGAGCAGTTCTTC. Its protein is CASRTGTSGGEQFF.

This clonotype turned up a few times. The rearrangement uses TRBV6-1 and TRBJ2-1, with 10 bases fitting TRBD1. With 6 bases clipped from V and 12 bases from J, the junction kept 11 bases outside the gene matches. This CDR3 has 14 amino acids. Germline V gene data show CDR1 as MNHNS and CDR2 as SASEGT. The CDR3 DNA follows: TGTGCCAGCAGCCCCAGGACAGGGGGGCTAATGCAGTTCTTC. Translated: CASSPRTGGLMQFF.

This clonotype has ten or more counts. This chain links TRBV12-3 or TRBV12-4 with TRBJ2-6, with a weak D call TRBD1 (6 bases). Trimming removed 5 bases at V and 0 bases at J, with 8 bases between. This CDR3 comprises 15 residues. DNA for the CDR3: TGTGCCAGCAGTACCAGGGGCTCTGGGGCCAACGTCCTGACTTTC. Translation: CASSTRGSGANVLTF.

This clonotype was seen more than once but under ten times. The rearrangement joins TRBV7-9 to TRBJ2-3; a weak D match, TRBD1 (6 bases). V dropped 1 base and J dropped 2 bases, with 13 bases sitting between them. Germline loops: CDR1 SEHNR, CDR2 FQNEAQ (reference sequence). This CDR3 comprises 16 residues. CDR3 nucleotide sequence: TGTGCCAGCAGCTTAGTTACAGGGTTCCTCACAGATACGCAGTATTTT. Translation gives CASSLVTGFLTDTQYF.

Only a few counts were recorded for this clonotype. A much larger clonotype is one base distant, so this may be a read error. This chain connects TRBV28 to TRBJ1-5, with TRBD1 as a possible D gene (6 bases). The CDR3 is 15 amino acids. Trimming stripped 2 bases from V and 9 bases from J, with 17 bases between. Germline CDR1 reads MDHEN; CDR2 reads SYDVKM. Written as DNA, the CDR3 is TGTGCCAGCAGTTTACAGGGGAGGTTGAGGGGGCCCCAGCATTTT. Translated: CASSLQGRLRGPQHF. Supplemented by reference TRBV28 and TRBJ1-5, the full variable domain reads DVKVTQSSRYLVKRTGEKVFLECVQDMDHENMFWYRQDPGLGLRLIYFSYDVKMKEKGDIPEGYSVSREKKERFSLILESASTNQTSMYLCASSLQGRLRGPQHFGDGTRLSIL.

The chain links TRBV5-5 to TRBJ2-5; D perhaps matches TRBD1 (6 bases). The CDR3 is 16 residues long. Germline V CDR1 and CDR2: SGHKS, YYEKEE (reference sequence). Trimming shortened V by 3 bases and J by 0 bases, and 15 bases separated the two germline ends. The CDR3 bases are TGTGCCAGCAGCTCTGGACAGAAGTTGTACCAAGAGACCCAGTACTTC. It encodes CASSSGQKLYQETQYF.

This clonotype was detected many times. V gene TRBV20-1 combines with J gene TRBJ2-1; no firm D call. The CDR3 loop spans 16 amino acids. The V end was cut by 8 bases, the J end by 4 bases, with 24 bases between. Germline loops: CDR1 DFQATT, CDR2 SNEGSKA (reference sequence). CDR3 nucleotide sequence: TGCAGTACCATGGATCGGGCGCCGCATAAATACAATGAGCAGTTCTTC. Protein sequence: CSTMDRAPHKYNEQFF.

The sample holds one count of this clonotype. This chain connects TRBV12-3 or TRBV12-4 to TRBJ1-2; D not resolved. The V end was cut by 1 base, the J end by 6 bases, with 6 bases between. The CDR3 totals 12 residues. CDR3 nucleotide sequence: TGTGCCAGCAGTTTAGGGAGCCATGGCTACACCTTC. Its protein product is CASSLGSHGYTF.

The sample holds many counts of this clonotype. This chain links TRBV12-3 or TRBV12-4 with TRBJ2-5; 13 bases line up with TRBD2. The CDR3 runs to 16 residues. J was trimmed by 2 bases and V by 5 bases; bases with no gene match: 5. The CDR3 is CASSAGTSGAQETQYF. CDR3 bases: TGTGCCAGCAGTGCCGGGACTAGCGGGGCTCAAGAGACCCAGTACTTC.

The chain couples TRBV28 to TRBJ2-1; 11 bases are shared with TRBD2. From germline, CDR1 is MDHEN and CDR2 SYDVKM. The CDR3 is 16 residues long. Trimming took 1 base from V and 4 from J; bases not matched to a gene: 3. The CDR3 coding sequence is TGTGCCAGCAGTTTATCTACTAGCGGGAGTTACAATGAGCAGTTCTTC. This encodes CASSLSTSGSYNEQFF.

In its sample, this clonotype was seen a few times. The CDR3 loop is CASSRAGGPVSGANVLTF. The CDR3, as DNA: TGTGCCAGCAGTAGGGCGGGAGGGCCCGTCTCTGGGGCCAACGTCCTGACTTTC. V usage is TRBV28 and J usage is TRBJ2-6; TRBD2 matches 9 bases. Germline CDR1 MDHEN, CDR2 SYDVKM. Trimming cost V 5 bases and J 0 bases; bases outside gene matches: 8. This CDR3 has 18 amino acids.

This clonotype was detected many times. The chain has TRBV28 and TRBJ2-7; D may be TRBD2 (11 bases). Germline CDR1 MDHEN, CDR2 SYDVKM. V lost 6 bases and J 3 bases, leaving 33 bases between the germline ends. The CDR3 consists of 20 residues. The CDR3 loop reads CASSSPLDRGTSGDFYEQYF. The CDR3 nucleotides are TGTGCCAGCAGCTCACCCTTGGACAGGGGGACTAGCGGAGATTTCTACGAGCAGTACTTC.

This clonotype came up many times. The CDR3 DNA is TGTGCCTGGGGTCCTTTGTCGGGGGAAAGGACCTACGAGCAGTACTTC. It encodes CAWGPLSGERTYEQYF. This sequence joins TRBV30 and TRBJ2-7; a weak D match, TRBD2 (6 bases). The CDR3 runs 16 residues. Per the germline V gene, CDR1 is GTSNPN and CDR2 is SVGIG (reference sequence). Trimming cost V 5 bases and J 2 bases, with 22 bases left between them.

On this clonotype: This may arise from a read error, as a much more abundant clone is one base away. The V and J genes are TRBV28 and TRBJ2-2, with D unclear. The length of the CDR3 is 12 residues. Deletions cut 8 bases from V and 4 bases from J, with 8 bases between. Per germline, CDR1 MDHEN and CDR2 SYDVKM. The CDR3 loop reads CASGSATGELFF. The CDR3 region has the DNA TGTGCCAGCGGTTCCGCCACCGGGGAGCTGTTTTTT.

The CDR3 DNA reads as TGCGCCAGCAGCTTGGTGCCGGGACTAGCGGCCGCCTACGAGCAGTACTTC. This translates into CASSLVPGLAAAYEQYF. The V gene is TRBV5-1, the J gene TRBJ2-7; TRBD2 aligns across 11 bases. The V gene's germline CDR1 is SGHRS and CDR2 YFSETQ. The CDR3 is 17 amino acids. Trimming cost V 0 bases and J 2 bases; bases outside gene matches: 7.

CDR3 bases: TGTGCCAGCAGTCGGACCCTCGAGGAGGACACTGAAGCTTTCTTT. Amino acids: CASSRTLEEDTEAFF. V and J are TRBV6-1 and TRBJ1-1; D ambiguous. Germline V gene sequence: CDR1 MNHNS, CDR2 SASEGT. The CDR3 spans 15 residues. The V gene lost 5 bases and the J gene lost 3 bases, with 16 bases spanning the gap.